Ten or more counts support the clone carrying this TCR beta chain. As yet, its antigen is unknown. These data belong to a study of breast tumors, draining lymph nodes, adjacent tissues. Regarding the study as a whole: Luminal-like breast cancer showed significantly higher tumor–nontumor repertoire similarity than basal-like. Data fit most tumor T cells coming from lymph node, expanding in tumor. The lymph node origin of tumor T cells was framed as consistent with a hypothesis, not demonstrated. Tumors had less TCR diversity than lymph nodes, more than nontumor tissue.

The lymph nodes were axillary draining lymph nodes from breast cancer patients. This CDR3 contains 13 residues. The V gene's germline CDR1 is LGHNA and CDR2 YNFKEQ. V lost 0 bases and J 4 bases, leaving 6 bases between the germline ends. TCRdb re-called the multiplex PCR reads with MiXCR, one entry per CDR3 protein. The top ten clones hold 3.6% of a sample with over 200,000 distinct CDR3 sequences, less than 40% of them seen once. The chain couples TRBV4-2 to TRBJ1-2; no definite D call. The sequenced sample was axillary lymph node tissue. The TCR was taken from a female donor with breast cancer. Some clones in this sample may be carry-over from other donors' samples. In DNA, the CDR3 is TGTGCCAGCAGCCAAGATTGGGCCTATGGCTACACCTTC. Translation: CASSQDWAYGYTF.